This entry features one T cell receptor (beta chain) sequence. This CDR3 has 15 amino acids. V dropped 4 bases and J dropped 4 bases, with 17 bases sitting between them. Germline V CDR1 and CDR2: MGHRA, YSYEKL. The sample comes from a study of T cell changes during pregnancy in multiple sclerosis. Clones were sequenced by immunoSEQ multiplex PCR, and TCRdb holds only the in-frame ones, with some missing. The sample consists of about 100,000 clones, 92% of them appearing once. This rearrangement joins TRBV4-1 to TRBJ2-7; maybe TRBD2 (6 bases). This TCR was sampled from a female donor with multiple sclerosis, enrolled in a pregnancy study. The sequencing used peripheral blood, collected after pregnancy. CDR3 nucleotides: TGCGCCAGCAGCCGAGAGACTAGTCCCCAGTACGAGCAGTACTTC. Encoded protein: CASSRETSPQYEQYF.